The 10 T cell receptor beta chains below all came from one sample that was sequenced in a study of shared clonotypes between healthy human individuals. Some clones are missing from TCRdb's copy, which holds only in-frame ones; the method was immunoSEQ multiplex PCR. The data show roughly 520,000 clones, with about 96% seen just once and about 0.06% held by the top ten. Source material: naive CD4+ T cells sorted from blood. Subset given: CD45RA+ positively selected. The receptors were gathered from a woman aged 25 to 39 in good health.

The rearrangement links TRBV10-3 to TRBJ2-5; D unclear. The CDR3 spans 13 residues. Germline V gene sequence: CDR1 ENHRY, CDR2 SYGVKD. Between the trimmed V and J ends, which lost 0 bases and 4 bases, there was a span of 6 bases. As DNA, the CDR3 is TGTGCCATCAGTGAGTCTTTGGGAGAGACCCAGTACTTC. It codes for CAISESLGETQYF.

Remarks on this clone: The germline gene is not matched at one end of the junction; a read error may be the cause. V usage is TRBV5-1 and J usage is TRBJ1-1; no definite D call. The germline V gene has CDR1 SGHRS and CDR2 YFSETQ. This CDR3 has 14 amino acids. The CDR3 protein is CASSLVRVRTEAFF. The CDR3 DNA follows: TGTGCCAGCAGCTTGGTTCGGGTTCGGACTGAAGCTTTCTTT.

This clone was detected only once. J is TRBJ2-1 and V is TRBV10-3, with TRBD2 as a possible D gene (6 bases). This CDR3 comprises 14 residues. V was trimmed by 9 bases and J by 6 bases, leaving 18 bases between them. Germline loops: CDR1 ENHRY, CDR2 SYGVKD. In DNA, the CDR3 is TGTGCCATTGAGGAGGGGCAGGGTGGCAATGAGCAGTTCTTC. Translation gives CAIEEGQGGNEQFF.

This clone has a single count. The chain has TRBV9 and TRBJ2-3, with TRBD2 matching over 9 bases. This CDR3 contains 17 residues. J lost 8 bases, V lost 0 bases, and 13 bases had no gene match. Germline loops: CDR1 SGDLS, CDR2 YYNGEE. The CDR3 loop is CASSVAPLASGDVTQYF. CDR3 nucleotides: TGTGCCAGCAGCGTAGCGCCTCTGGCTAGCGGGGATGTTACGCAGTATTTT.

V and J are TRBV7-9 and TRBJ1-1, with D tentatively TRBD1 (6 bases). There are 15 residues in the CDR3. Between the trimmed V and J ends, which lost 5 bases and 5 bases, there was a span of 18 bases. Looked up from germline, CDR1 is SEHNR and CDR2 is FQNEAQ (reference sequence). CDR3 sequence reads: CASSQRGARRTEAFF. The DNA for the CDR3 is TGTGCCAGCAGCCAAAGGGGGGCGCGACGGACTGAAGCTTTCTTT.

This chain joins TRBV19 and TRBJ2-1; TRBD2 matches 9 bases. V dropped 4 bases and J dropped 7; count of bases not matched to a gene: 20. CDR1 and CDR2 from the germline V gene are LNHDA and SQIVND (reference sequence). The CDR3 runs 19 residues. The DNA for the CDR3 is TGTGCCAGTAGTAGCCCTCTCTGGTTGGGCGGGAGGGCCAGGAATGAGCAGTTCTTC. Translation gives CASSSPLWLGGRARNEQFF.

Concerning this clone itself: Other DNA sequences in this specimen translate into the identical CDR3. V gene TRBV28 combines with J gene TRBJ2-7; TRBD2 might be the D (5 bases). V was clipped by 3 bases and J by 1 base, with 7 bases between them. Germline CDR1 is MDHEN and CDR2 is SYDVKM. This CDR3 spans 13 amino acids. This CDR3 reads CASSFSGSYEQYF. The CDR3 DNA reads as TGTGCCAGCAGTTTTTCGGGGTCCTACGAGCAGTACTTC.

This clone has just a few counts. The same CDR3 also results from other DNA sequences found in this sample. This chain joins TRBV7-2 and TRBJ1-5; 7 positions agree with TRBD1. This CDR3 is built from 13 residues. Germline V gives CDR1 SGHTA, CDR2 FQGNSA. The V segment lost 0 bases and the J segment 7 bases; nucleotides outside the gene matches: 0. Here the CDR3 reads CASSLAGGQPQHF. The CDR3, as DNA: TGTGCCAGCAGCTTAGCAGGGGGCCAGCCCCAGCATTTT.

This clone has only one observation. J is TRBJ2-2 and V is TRBV28, with a possible D match to TRBD1 (5 bases). The germline CDR1 and CDR2 sequences are MDHEN and SYDVKM. CDR3 length: 13 residues. V lost 8 bases and J lost 2, with 9 bases in between. CDR3 sequence (DNA): TGTGCCAGCCGACAGATAAACACCGGGGAGCTGTTTTTT. It codes for CASRQINTGELFF.

This chain joins TRBV5-1 and TRBJ2-6; TRBD1 agrees at 9 bases. With V trimmed by 0 bases and J by 2 bases, 3 bases remained unmatched. The length of the CDR3 is 17 residues. Germline V gene data show CDR1 as SGHRS and CDR2 as YFSETQ. CDR3 coding DNA: TGCGCCAGCAGCTTGGACAGGGGGCTTACTGGGGCCAACGTCCTGACTTTC. This translates into CASSLDRGLTGANVLTF. Supplemented by reference TRBV5-1 and TRBJ2-6, the full variable domain reads KAGVTQTPRYLIKTRGQQVTLSCSPISGHRSVSWYQQTPGQGLQFLFEYFSETQRNKGNFPGRFSGRQFSNSRSEMNVSTLELGDSALYLCASSLDRGLTGANVLTFGAGSRLTVL.